This TCR beta chain was recovered during a study of human T cells and chemical hapten exposure. TCRdb recomputed calls from the RACE reads with MiXCR, one row per CDR3 protein. The sample yields about 37,000 distinct CDR3 sequences, less than 5.5% seen once. Time point given: healthy volunteer bleed at 6 weeks. The authors' total RNA extraction used unfractionated whole blood. Ten or more counts support this clonotype. From germline, CDR1 is MDHEN and CDR2 SYDVKM. Trimming shortened V by 10 bases and J by 6 bases, and 19 bases separated the two germline ends. The CDR3 runs 13 residues. This receptor was identified in a human donor in good health. Some clones in this sample may be carry-over from other donors' samples. Input material: whole blood. The chain uses TRBV28 and TRBJ2-7; unclear D gene. This CDR3 is CATLPTVAAEQYF. The CDR3 DNA is TGTGCCACCCTACCTACAGTCGCGGCCGAGCAGTACTTC.